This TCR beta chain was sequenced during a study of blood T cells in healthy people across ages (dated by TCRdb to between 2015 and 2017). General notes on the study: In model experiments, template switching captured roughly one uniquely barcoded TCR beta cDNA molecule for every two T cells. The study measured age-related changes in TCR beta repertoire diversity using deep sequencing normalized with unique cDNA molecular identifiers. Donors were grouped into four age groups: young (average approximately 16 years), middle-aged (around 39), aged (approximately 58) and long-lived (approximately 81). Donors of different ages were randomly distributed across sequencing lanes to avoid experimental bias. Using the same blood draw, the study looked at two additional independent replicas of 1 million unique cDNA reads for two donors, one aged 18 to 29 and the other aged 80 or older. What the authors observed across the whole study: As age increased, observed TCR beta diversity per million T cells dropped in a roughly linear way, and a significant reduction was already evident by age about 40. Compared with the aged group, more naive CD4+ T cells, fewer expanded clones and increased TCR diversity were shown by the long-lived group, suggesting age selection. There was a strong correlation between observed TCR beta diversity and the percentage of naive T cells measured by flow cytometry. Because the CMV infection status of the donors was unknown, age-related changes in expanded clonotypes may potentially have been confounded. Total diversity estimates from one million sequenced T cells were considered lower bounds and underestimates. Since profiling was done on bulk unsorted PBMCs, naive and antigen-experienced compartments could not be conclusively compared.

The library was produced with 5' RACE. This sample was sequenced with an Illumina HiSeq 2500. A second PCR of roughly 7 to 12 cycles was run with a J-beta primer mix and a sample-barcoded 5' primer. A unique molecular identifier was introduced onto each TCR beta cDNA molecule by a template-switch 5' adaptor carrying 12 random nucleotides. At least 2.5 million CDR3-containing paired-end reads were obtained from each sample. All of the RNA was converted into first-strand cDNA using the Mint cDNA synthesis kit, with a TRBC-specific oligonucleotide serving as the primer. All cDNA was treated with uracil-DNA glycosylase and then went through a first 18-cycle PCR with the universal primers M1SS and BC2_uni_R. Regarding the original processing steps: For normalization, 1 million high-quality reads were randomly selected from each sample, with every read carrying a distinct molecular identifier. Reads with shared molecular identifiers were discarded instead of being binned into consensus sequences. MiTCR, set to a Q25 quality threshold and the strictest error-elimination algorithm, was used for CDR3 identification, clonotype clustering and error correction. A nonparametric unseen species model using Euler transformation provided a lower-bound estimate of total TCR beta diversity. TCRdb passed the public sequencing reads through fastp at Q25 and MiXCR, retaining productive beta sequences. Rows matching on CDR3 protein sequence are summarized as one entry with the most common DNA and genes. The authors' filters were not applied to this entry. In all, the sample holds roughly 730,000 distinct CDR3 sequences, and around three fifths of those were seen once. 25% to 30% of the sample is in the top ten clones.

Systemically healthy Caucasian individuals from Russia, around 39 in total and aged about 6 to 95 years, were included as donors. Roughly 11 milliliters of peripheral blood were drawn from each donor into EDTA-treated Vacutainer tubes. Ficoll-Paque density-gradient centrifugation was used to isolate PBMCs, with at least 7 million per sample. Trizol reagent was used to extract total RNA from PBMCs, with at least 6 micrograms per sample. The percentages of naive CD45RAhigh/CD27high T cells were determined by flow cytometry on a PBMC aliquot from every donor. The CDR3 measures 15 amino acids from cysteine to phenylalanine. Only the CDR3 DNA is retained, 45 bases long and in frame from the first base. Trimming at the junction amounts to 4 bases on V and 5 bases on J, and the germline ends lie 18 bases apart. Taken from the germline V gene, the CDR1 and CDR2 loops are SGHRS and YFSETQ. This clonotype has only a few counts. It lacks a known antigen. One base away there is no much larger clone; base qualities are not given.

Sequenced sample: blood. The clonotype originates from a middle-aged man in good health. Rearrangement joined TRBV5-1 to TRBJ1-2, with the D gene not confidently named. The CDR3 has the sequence CASSLGRLEPYGYTF. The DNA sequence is TGCGCCAGCAGCCTAGGACGGCTAGAACCTTATGGCTACACCTTC.